This entry lists 23 T cell receptor beta chains sequenced from one sample in a study of OX40 agonist ivuxolimab in advanced cancers. Libraries were prepared by immunoSEQ multiplex PCR; TCRdb keeps only in-frame clonotypes and omits some of them. Of 42,000 or so clones in the sample, around 89% are singletons; the top ten hold around 0.5%. Here the sequenced sample was CD4+ or CD8+ T cells sorted from blood, taken in a trial of the OX40 agonist ivuxolimab. Receptors originate from an adult with an advanced solid tumor such as melanoma, head and neck, liver or kidney cancer.

The chain combines TRBV29-1 with TRBJ1-1, with D perhaps TRBD1 (6 bases). Germline CDR1 is SQVTM and CDR2 is ANQGSEA. Trimming took off 7 bases at V and 1 base at J, with 13 bases between the two ends. The CDR3 has 13 amino acids. The CDR3 region has the DNA TGCAGCGCCACCAAGGACAGGAACACTGAAGCTTTCTTT. It codes for CSATKDRNTEAFF.

The chain links TRBV10-3 to TRBJ2-1; D unclear. This CDR3 is built from 13 residues. Trimming took 2 bases from V and 3 from J, leaving 5 bases between them. Germline V gives CDR1 ENHRY, CDR2 SYGVKD. In DNA, the CDR3 is TGTGCCATCAGTGAGGGCGACTACAATGAGCAGTTCTTC. Its translation: CAISEGDYNEQFF.

CDR3 bases: TGCGCCAGCAGCGCCGGACAGGTGGAGCCAGATACGCAGTATTTT. Amino acid sequence: CASSAGQVEPDTQYF. This sequence joins TRBV5-1 and TRBJ2-3; 7 bases align to TRBD1. Losses at the gene ends were 4 bases for V and 4 bases for J; bases not matched to a gene: 9. Germline CDR1 is SGHRS and CDR2 is YFSETQ. The CDR3 runs to 15 residues.

The chain is built from TRBV12-5 and TRBJ2-7; possibly TRBD1 or TRBD2 for D (6 bases each). Germline lookup yields CDR1 LGHNT and CDR2 FRNRAP. The CDR3 consists of 14 residues. With 5 bases removed from V and 5 bases from J, the gap between germline ends came to 16 bases. In DNA form, the CDR3 reads TGTGCTAGTGGTCCCGGTGAGGGGGGCCACGAGCAGTACTTC. This translates into CASGPGEGGHEQYF.

The chain employs TRBV4-1 and TRBJ2-3; D may be TRBD1 (6 bases). The CDR3 consists of 14 residues. V was shortened by 0 bases and J by 6 bases, with 10 bases between the two germline ends. Germline V gene lookup returns CDR1 MGHRA and CDR2 YSYEKL. CDR3 residues: CASSQDRTADTQYF. CDR3 bases: TGCGCCAGCAGCCAAGATCGGACAGCCGATACGCAGTATTTT.

This clone was recorded only once. The chain combines TRBV5-1 with TRBJ2-2; D is possibly TRBD2 (6 bases). The CDR3 covers 15 residues. CDR1 and CDR2 from the germline V gene are SGHRS and YFSETQ. V lost 2 bases and J 5 bases, leaving 13 bases between the germline ends. Written as DNA, the CDR3 is TGCGCCAGCAGCTTTTCGTCCAGCGGGACCGGGGAGCTGTTTTTT. Protein product: CASSFSSSGTGELFF.

The chain carries TRBV27 and TRBJ2-1; D is uncertain. The CDR3 extends over 13 amino acids. V was clipped by 7 bases and J by 9 bases, with 16 bases between them. Germline CDR1 reads MNHEY; CDR2 reads SMNVEV (reference sequence). The CDR3 spells CASTSVGSPEQFF. The CDR3 nucleotides are TGTGCCAGCACTTCTGTCGGTTCGCCTGAGCAGTTCTTC.

The chain joins TRBV30 to TRBJ1-1; 8 bases agree with TRBD1. The CDR3 covers 13 residues. Germline V gives CDR1 GTSNPN, CDR2 SVGIG (reference sequence). Unmatched junction bases numbered 4, after V lost 2 bases and J lost 5 bases. The CDR3 bases are TGTGCCTGGAGTTCCGGACAGGGAACTGAAGCTTTCTTT. Amino acids: CAWSSGQGTEAFF.

V usage is TRBV5-1 and J usage is TRBJ1-1, with D possibly TRBD1 on 6 matching bases. The germline V gene has CDR1 SGHRS and CDR2 YFSETQ. There are 16 residues in the CDR3. V shed 4 bases and J shed 8 bases, with 24 bases lying between them. In DNA form, the CDR3 reads TGCGCCAGCAGCATAAACCCCGGGACACCCGGTTGGGAAGCTTTCTTT. This translates into CASSINPGTPGWEAFF. The entire variable domain, with the rest obtained from reference TRBV5-1 and TRBJ1-1, is as follows: KAGVTQTPRYLIKTRGQQVTLSCSPISGHRSVSWYQQTPGQGLQFLFEYFSETQRNKGNFPGRFSGRQFSNSRSEMNVSTLELGDSALYLCASSINPGTPGWEAFFGQGTRLTVV.

CDR3 DNA: TGTGCCAGCAGCCCAGACGGGGGCTCCTACAATGAGCAGTTCTTC. It translates to CASSPDGGSYNEQFF. The genes are TRBV11-3 and TRBJ2-1; weak D call: TRBD2 (6 bases). The CDR3 is 15 residues long. Germline V CDR1 and CDR2: SGHNT, YENEEA. The V and J ends lost 5 bases and 0 bases respectively, with 11 bases between them.

The genes are TRBV30 and TRBJ2-5, with 12 bases matching TRBD1. After removal of 4 bases from V and 5 bases from J, the junction contained 5 bases not matched to a gene. CDR1 and CDR2 from the germline V gene are GTSNPN and SVGIG (reference sequence). The CDR3 runs 14 residues. In nucleotides, the CDR3 is TGTGCCTGGACCGGGACAGGGGGCGAGGAGACCCAGTACTTC. Translated: CAWTGTGGEETQYF.

The chain combines TRBV5-4 with TRBJ1-6; 10 nucleotides match TRBD1. This CDR3 spans 15 amino acids. Looked up from germline, CDR1 is SGHNT and CDR2 is YYREEE (reference sequence). J gave up 3 bases and V 5 bases, and 2 bases lay outside the gene matches. CDR3: CASRRDRGYNSPLHF. CDR3 DNA: TGTGCCAGCAGGCGGGACAGGGGCTATAATTCACCCCTCCACTTT.

The chain carries TRBV7-2 and TRBJ2-3, with D possibly TRBD2 on 6 matching bases. V was shortened by 0 bases and J by 5 bases, with 12 bases between the two germline ends. The CDR3 sequence is 15 residues long. Germline values: CDR1 SGHTA, CDR2 FQGNSA. The CDR3 DNA is TGTGCCAGCAGCTTAGCGGGACTCGGGGAAGATACGCAGTATTTT. Amino acids: CASSLAGLGEDTQYF. Looking up the rest from reference TRBV7-2 and TRBJ2-3 gives the full variable domain: GAGVSQSPSNKVTEKGKDVELRCDPISGHTALYWYRQSLGQGLEFLIYFQGNSAPDKSGLPSDRFSAERTGGSVSTLTIQRTQQEDSAVYLCASSLAGLGEDTQYFGPGTRLTVL.

The chain recombines TRBV6-5 with TRBJ2-1; D not certain. V was clipped by 4 bases and J by 9 bases, with 16 bases between them. Germline V gene sequence: CDR1 MNHEY, CDR2 SVGAGI. The CDR3 sequence is 14 residues long. The CDR3 sequence: CASSSPGRRSEQFF. In DNA, the CDR3 is TGTGCCAGCAGTTCCCCGGGCCGCAGGAGTGAGCAGTTCTTC.

The chain joins TRBV18 to TRBJ2-7, with D perhaps matching TRBD1 (7 bases). The CDR3 extends over 15 amino acids. Germline V gene data show CDR1 as KGHSH and CDR2 as LQKENI. V was pared by 2 bases and J by 4 bases, with 15 bases between. The DNA of the CDR3 is TGTGCCAGCTCACCAGATCCCAGGGGGGCGTACGAGCAGTACTTC. It translates to CASSPDPRGAYEQYF.

The rearrangement uses TRBV2 and TRBJ2-1; either TRBD1 or TRBD2 may supply D (6 bases each). Trimming removed 4 bases at V and 7 bases at J, with 14 bases between. The CDR3 runs to 14 residues. CDR1 and CDR2 (germline): SNHLY, FYNNEI. The CDR3 DNA sequence: TGTGCCAGCAGTGTGCAAGGAGGGGGGAATGAGCAGTTCTTC. It yields the protein CASSVQGGGNEQFF. Complete variable domain (other parts from reference TRBV2 and TRBJ2-1): EPEVTQTPSHQVTQMGQEVILRCVPISNHLYFYWYRQILGQKVEFLVSFYNNEISEKSEIFDDQFSVERPDGSNFTLKIRSTKLEDSAMYFCASSVQGGGNEQFFGPGTRLTVL.

The sample holds a few counts of this clone. This rearrangement joins TRBV7-2 to TRBJ2-5; D possibly uses TRBD1 or TRBD2 (6 bases each). V lost 2 bases, J lost 5 bases, and 18 bases lay in between. The CDR3 spans 16 residues. Germline-derived CDR1 and CDR2 are SGHTA and FQGNSA. CDR3 in amino acids: CASSLSGTGRWETQYF. The CDR3 DNA reads TGTGCCAGCAGCTTATCAGGAACAGGGAGGTGGGAGACCCAGTACTTC.

Concerning this clone itself: The sample has other DNA sequences that encode this CDR3 too. This chain links TRBV4-2 with TRBJ1-5; D is unresolved. CDR1 LGHNA and CDR2 YNFKEQ come from the germline V gene. The V end lost 1 base, the J end lost 2 bases, and 3 bases lay between the germline ends. This CDR3 is built from 13 residues. CDR3 in amino acids: CASSQGGNQPQHF. In DNA, the CDR3 is TGTGCCAGCAGCCAAGGTGGCAATCAGCCCCAGCATTTT.

The chain recombines TRBV5-5 with TRBJ2-5; TRBD1 is a possible D gene (5 bases). CDR3 length: 14 residues. CDR1 is SGHKS, CDR2 YYEKEE, per germline (reference sequence). The V end was cut by 7 bases, the J end by 2 bases, with 15 bases between. The CDR3 here is CASRTGAVQETQYF. CDR3 in DNA: TGTGCCAGCCGAACAGGAGCTGTTCAAGAGACCCAGTACTTC.

The rearrangement links TRBV9 to TRBJ1-3; no firm D call. CDR3 length: 15 residues. Germline assignment: CDR1 SGDLS and CDR2 YYNGEE. V shed 0 bases and J shed 0 bases, with 7 bases lying between them. CDR3 in DNA: TGTGCCAGCAGCGTAGGAGGGAGCTCTGGAAACACCATATATTTT. Translated, it gives CASSVGGSSGNTIYF.

V usage is TRBV2 and J usage is TRBJ1-6; D perhaps matches TRBD1 (5 bases). V was clipped by 8 bases and J by 9 bases, with 17 bases between them. The CDR3 extends over 14 amino acids. Looked up from germline, CDR1 is SNHLY and CDR2 is FYNNEI. This CDR3 is CASDSGRRGSPLHF. As DNA, the CDR3 is TGTGCCAGCGACTCGGGGCGGAGGGGTTCACCCCTCCACTTT.

This chain joins TRBV5-4 and TRBJ2-3; D is unresolved. This CDR3 contains 14 residues. The V end lost 2 bases, the J end lost 5 bases, and 12 bases lay between the germline ends. Germline V CDR1 and CDR2: SGHNT, YYREEE (reference sequence). The CDR3 region has the DNA TGTGCCAGCAGCTTTATGCAACGCAGAGATACGCAGTATTTT. Translation gives CASSFMQRRDTQYF.

The CDR3 here is CASSLVQEGNQPQHF. The CDR3 nucleotides read TGTGCCAGCAGCTTAGTACAGGAAGGCAATCAGCCCCAGCATTTT. The chain combines TRBV7-2 with TRBJ1-5; possible D gene TRBD1, 5 bases. Germline assignment: CDR1 SGHTA and CDR2 FQGNSA. Trimming removed 1 base from V and 2 bases from J, with 9 bases in between. CDR3 length equals 15 residues.